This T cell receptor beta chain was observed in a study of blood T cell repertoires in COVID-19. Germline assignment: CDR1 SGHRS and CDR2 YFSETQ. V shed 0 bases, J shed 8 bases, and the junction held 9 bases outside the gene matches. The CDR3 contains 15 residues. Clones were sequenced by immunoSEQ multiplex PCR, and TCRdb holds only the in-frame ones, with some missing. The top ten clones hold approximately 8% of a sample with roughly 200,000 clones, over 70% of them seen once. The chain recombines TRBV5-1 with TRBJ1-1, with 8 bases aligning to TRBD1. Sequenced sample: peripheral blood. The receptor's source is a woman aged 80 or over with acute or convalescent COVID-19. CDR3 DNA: TGCGCCAGCAGCTTGGATACAGGGGGGGCAAGAGAAGCTTTCTTT. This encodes CASSLDTGGAREAFF.